This T cell receptor beta chain was found in a study of radiotherapy plus CTLA-4 blockade in lung cancer (dated 2018 in TCRdb). Concerning the study at large: Objective responses were observed in 18% of enrolled patients, and disease control was achieved in 30% to 40%. The paper as a whole reports these results and caveats: TCR clones derived from tumors expanded in peripheral blood after treatment with radiotherapy and ipilimumab. Early dynamic changes in blood T cell clones, together with increased serum interferon-beta after radiation, were reported as the strongest predictors of response.

The library was made by the immunoSEQ multiplex PCR assay. Here the immuneACCESS table is served through TCRdb, limited to in-frame sequences with V and J called. Missing clones are a known gap in these copies; in checked studies unresolved V genes cover under half, and the rest lacks a known reason. Here the sample has about 45,000 clones; approximately 73% occur a single time. The ten biggest clones cover around 3.3% of the sample. To note about this clone: No antigen is known for it. No base quality information exists; no much larger clone differs at one position.

In this study, focal radiation therapy paired with CTLA-4 blockade (ipilimumab) was tested in patients who had chemo-refractory metastatic non-small-cell lung cancer. The clonotype originates from a human donor with non-small cell lung cancer who had a complete response to radiotherapy plus ipilimumab. This specimen was peripheral blood, taken from a patient treated with radiotherapy plus ipilimumab.

The nucleotide sequence reads as follows: TGTGCCAGCAGCTTGGGGCGGATAACCTATGGCTACACCTTC. It translates as CASSLGRITYGYTF. In this chain, TRBV5-6 is recombined with TRBJ1-2; the D gene remains uncertain. Counted from cysteine to phenylalanine, this CDR3 has 14 amino acids. Here the CDR3 DNA is all that survives: 42 bases in frame from base 1. CDR1 and CDR2, per the germline V gene, are SGHDT and YYEEEE. The trim is 0 bases for V and 4 bases for J, with a gap of 10 bases between the germline ends.